The sequence of this TCR beta chain was determined in a study of T cells in Graves' hyperthyroidism and ophthalmopathy. Looking at the study overall: At the time of initial diagnosis and before any treatment, peripheral blood was collected.

The V gene lost 0 bases and the J gene lost 2 bases, with 11 bases spanning the gap. Germline V gene data show CDR1 as SGDLS and CDR2 as YYNGEE. This CDR3 comprises 15 residues. Template material for amplifying TCR beta CDR3 regions consisted of RNA transcripts. Carried out on the TCR CDR3, a first-round RT-PCR used the HTBI primer set. TCRdb processed the multiplex PCR reads anew with MiXCR; each CDR3 protein has one entry. The sample has approximately 250,000 distinct CDR3 sequences, around 26% seen once. This clonotype was detected many times. The receptor's source is a woman aged 40 to 50 with Graves' ophthalmopathy. The J gene is TRBJ1-1, the V gene TRBV9, with D possibly being TRBD1 (5 bases). The sequenced sample was blood. CDR3 protein: CASSVGGKPNTEAFF. The CDR3 nucleotides read TGTGCCAGCAGCGTAGGGGGGAAACCTAACACTGAAGCTTTCTTT.